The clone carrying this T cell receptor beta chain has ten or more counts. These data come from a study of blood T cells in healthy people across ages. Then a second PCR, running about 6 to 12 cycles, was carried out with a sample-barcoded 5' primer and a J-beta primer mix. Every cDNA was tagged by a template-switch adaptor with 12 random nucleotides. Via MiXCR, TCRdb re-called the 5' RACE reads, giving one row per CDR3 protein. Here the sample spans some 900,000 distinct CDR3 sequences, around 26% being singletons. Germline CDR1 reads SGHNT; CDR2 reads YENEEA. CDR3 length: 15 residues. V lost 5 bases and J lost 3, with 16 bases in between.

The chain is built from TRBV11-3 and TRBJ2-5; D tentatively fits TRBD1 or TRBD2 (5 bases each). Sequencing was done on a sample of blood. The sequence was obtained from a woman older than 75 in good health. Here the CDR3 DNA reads TGTGCCAGCAGCCCGAGAGGGGAAGGGGAAGAGACCCAGTACTTC. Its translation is CASSPRGEGEETQYF.